This entry concerns a single T cell receptor (beta chain). Antigen unknown. The data stem from a study of T cell responses to AZD1222 COVID-19 vaccine. Study observations and caveats: Repertoires were obtained only post-peak T cell response. Of the AZD1222 recipients, only six or seven were seropositive at baseline. Clonal diversity was possibly underestimated, and the donors were mostly white British, with more females. There were vaccine-associated CD4 TCRs across spike, dominant at 160-218 and 743-854.

This CDR3 has 15 residues. V gave up 3 bases and J gave up 3 bases; unmatched junction bases: 5. Germline lookup yields CDR1 KGHSH and CDR2 LQKENI. Repertoires were generated with immunoSEQ multiplex PCR, while TCRdb's copy carries only in-frame clones and drops some. Among some 120,000 clones listed, more than 80% were seen once. The genes are TRBV18 and TRBJ1-2; 9 bases line up with TRBD1. The clonotype comes from an adult in good health. Sample: peripheral blood, taken on day 0 of AZD1222 vaccination. The CDR3 sequence: CASSPRDREDYGYTF. The CDR3 DNA reads TGTGCCAGCTCACCCCGGGACAGGGAGGACTATGGCTACACCTTC.